These 8 T cell receptor beta chains were sequenced from one sample in a study of cytomegalovirus exposure and HLA in healthy donors. TCRdb's table, derived via immunoSEQ multiplex PCR, lists solely in-frame clones and lacks some. Of around 400,000 clones listed, 75% to 90% are singletons. The sequenced material came from PBMCs. The receptor source for this set is a woman aged 18-29 years in good health and CMV-seronegative.

V is TRBV14 and J is TRBJ2-1; 12 nucleotides match TRBD2. This CDR3 region has 18 residues. From germline, CDR1 is SGHDN and CDR2 FVKESK. V shed 3 bases, J shed 7 bases, and the junction held 13 bases outside the gene matches. In DNA, the CDR3 is TGTGCCAGCAGCCAGAGAGGCACGCTAGCGGGAGGGATGAATGAGCAGTTCTTC. Translated: CASSQRGTLAGGMNEQFF.

The chain uses TRBV19 and TRBJ1-1, with TRBD1 as a possible D gene (5 bases). Germline V gene sequence: CDR1 LNHDA, CDR2 SQIVND (reference sequence). The CDR3 runs 15 residues. Trimming removed 2 bases from V and 0 bases from J, with 10 bases in between. Here the CDR3 reads CASSIQGYMNTEAFF. CDR3 sequence (DNA): TGTGCCAGTAGTATACAGGGTTACATGAACACTGAAGCTTTCTTT.

The chain employs TRBV30 and TRBJ2-2; weak D call: TRBD1 (6 bases). V lost 4 bases to trimming and J lost 6 bases, with 15 bases between them. This CDR3 region has 14 residues. The germline gives CDR1 GTSNPN, CDR2 SVGIG (reference sequence). The CDR3 region has the DNA TGTGCCTGGACGGAGGTCAGGGGAGCCGGGGAGCTGTTTTTT. Its translation: CAWTEVRGAGELFF.

This clone was seen only a few times. This chain connects TRBV2 to TRBJ1-2, with TRBD1 as a possible D gene (5 bases). The CDR3 extends over 14 amino acids. V gave up 7 bases and J gave up 11 bases, with 23 bases separating them. CDR1 and CDR2 (germline): SNHLY, FYNNEI. The CDR3 loop reads CASNWDGTPALYTF. The DNA of the CDR3 is TGTGCCAGCAACTGGGACGGGACTCCAGCTTTGTACACCTTC. The full variable domain, its missing parts supplied by reference TRBV2 and TRBJ1-2, is EPEVTQTPSHQVTQMGQEVILRCVPISNHLYFYWYRQILGQKVEFLVSFYNNEISEKSEIFDDQFSVERPDGSNFTLKIRSTKLEDSAMYFCASNWDGTPALYTFGSGTRLTVV.

This chain joins TRBV28 and TRBJ2-7; the match to TRBD2 covers 11 bases. Germline V CDR1 and CDR2: MDHEN, SYDVKM. Trimming took 4 bases from V and 4 from J; bases not matched to a gene: 9. This CDR3 comprises 16 residues. CDR3 nucleotide sequence: TGTGCCAGCAGTTCCAAGACTAGCGGGGTCAGGTACGAGCAGTACTTC. Residues: CASSSKTSGVRYEQYF.

This clone was picked up one time. The rearrangement links TRBV7-2 to TRBJ2-1; D is possibly TRBD2 (5 bases). V lost 7 bases, J lost 4 bases, and 17 bases lay in between. The CDR3 has 15 residues. CDR1 and CDR2 from the germline V gene are SGHTA and FQGNSA. The CDR3 DNA is TGTGCCAGCACCTCCCCGCCGGGAAGGTACAATGAGCAGTTCTTC. It yields the protein CASTSPPGRYNEQFF.

This clone was seen a handful of times. The J gene is TRBJ1-5, the V gene TRBV2; D unresolved. The CDR3 runs 13 residues. Germline CDR1 reads SNHLY; CDR2 reads FYNNEI. Between the trimmed V and J ends, which lost 5 bases and 4 bases, there was a span of 9 bases. Written as DNA, the CDR3 is TGTGCCAGCAGTTTGGAGGTTAATCAGCCCCAGCATTTT. Translating it yields CASSLEVNQPQHF.

V gene TRBV4-1 combines with J gene TRBJ2-7, with a possible D match to TRBD1 (5 bases). CDR1 and CDR2 (germline): MGHRA, YSYEKL. This CDR3 comprises 14 residues. Trimming pared 0 bases from V and 2 bases from J, leaving 8 bases between. The CDR3 protein is CASSQEPGPYEQYF. The DNA for the CDR3 is TGCGCCAGCAGCCAAGAACCAGGGCCCTACGAGCAGTACTTC.